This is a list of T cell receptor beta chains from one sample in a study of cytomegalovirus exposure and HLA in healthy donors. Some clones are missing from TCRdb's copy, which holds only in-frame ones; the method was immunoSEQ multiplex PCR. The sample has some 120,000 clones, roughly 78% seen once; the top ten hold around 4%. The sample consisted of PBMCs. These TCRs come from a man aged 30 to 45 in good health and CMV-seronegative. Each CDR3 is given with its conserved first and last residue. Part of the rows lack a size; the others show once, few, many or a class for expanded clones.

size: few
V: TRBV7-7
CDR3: CASSPQRGSETQYF

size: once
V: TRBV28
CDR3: CASRERQGGDGANVLTF

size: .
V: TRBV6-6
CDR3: CAGTYFPGTSGNTIYF

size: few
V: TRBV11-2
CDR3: CASSLGLTGGDGYTF

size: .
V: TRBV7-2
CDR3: CASSQGTGHYGYTF

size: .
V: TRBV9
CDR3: CASSAQRTGRGDTQYF

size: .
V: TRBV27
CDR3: CASSLRLVGGELFF

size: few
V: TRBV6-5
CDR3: CASKTNSATNEKLFF

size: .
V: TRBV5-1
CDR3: CASSLIAGSNTEAFF

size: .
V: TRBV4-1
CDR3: CASSTLRSGGANEQFF

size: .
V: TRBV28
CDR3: CASMRGNYGYTF

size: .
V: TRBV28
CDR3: CASSSRGSRVGWRVEAFF

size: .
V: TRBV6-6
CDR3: CASSSWGGTDTQYF

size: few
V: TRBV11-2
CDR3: CASSLEAFSYEQYF

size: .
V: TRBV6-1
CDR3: CASTIGQFLNTEAFF

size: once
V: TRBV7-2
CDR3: CASSLTHIAGAQETQYF

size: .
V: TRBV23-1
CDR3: CARARADYGYTF

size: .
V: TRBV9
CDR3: CASSVGTTDPIF

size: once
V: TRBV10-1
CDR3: CASSDYGDQPQHF

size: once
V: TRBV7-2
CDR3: CASSLEMASGGSEQFF

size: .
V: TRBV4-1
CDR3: CASSQERGGARELFF

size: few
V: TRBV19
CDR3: CASKNRDSNTEAFF

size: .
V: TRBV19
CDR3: CASSIDSPGSPLHF

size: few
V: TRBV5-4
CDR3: CASSLGWGGNYNEQFF

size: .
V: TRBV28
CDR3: CASSLGGTGNGYTF

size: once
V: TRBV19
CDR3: CASRGWTGFEGYTF

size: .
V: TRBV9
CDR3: CASSASPDIFGYTF

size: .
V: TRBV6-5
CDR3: CASSYSYGTVIYGYTF

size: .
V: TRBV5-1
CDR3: CASSPWGGNYGYTF

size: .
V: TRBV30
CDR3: CAWSSNRGNVYGYTF

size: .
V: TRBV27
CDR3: CASSLIGNEQFF

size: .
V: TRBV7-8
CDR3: CASSLGMNRAGSPLHF

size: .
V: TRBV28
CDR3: CASSFRASGDYQETQYF

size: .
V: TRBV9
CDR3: CASSEFSGGGYEQYF

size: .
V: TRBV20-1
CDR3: CSAVVTEAFF

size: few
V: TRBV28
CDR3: CASRPNRGYNSPLHF

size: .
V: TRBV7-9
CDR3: CASSLLGQSSSYEQYF

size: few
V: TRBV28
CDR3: CASGHASRGPNQPQHF